The 7 T cell receptor beta chains below were found in one sample sequenced in a study of control samples from healthy donors and cancer patients. TCRdb's table, derived via immunoSEQ multiplex PCR, lists solely in-frame clones and lacks some. The sample shows about 130,000 clones, roughly 84% of them seen only once. Source material: blood. Source of these receptors: a man between 18 and 35 years old in good health.

J is TRBJ2-7 and V is TRBV6-5; D may be TRBD2 (6 bases). Germline V CDR1 and CDR2: MNHEY, SVGAGI. The V end lost 8 bases, the J end lost 0 bases, and 17 bases lay between the germline ends. This CDR3 spans 15 amino acids. CDR3 DNA sequence: TGTGCCAGCCTATCCCCAGGCGGGAACTCCTACGAGCAGTACTTC. Translated: CASLSPGGNSYEQYF.

The V call is TRBV6-6, the J call TRBJ2-2; 8 nucleotides match TRBD1. V lost 5 bases, J lost 1 base, and 9 bases stayed unmatched. This CDR3 region has 17 residues. CDR1 MNHNY and CDR2 SVGAGI come from the germline V gene (reference sequence). CDR3 coding DNA: TGTGCCAGCAGTCGGGACAGGTCATCCTTGAACACCGGGGAGCTGTTTTTT. Residues: CASSRDRSSLNTGELFF.

The gene calls are TRBV30 and TRBJ2-3; the match to TRBD2 covers 8 bases. CDR1 is GTSNPN and CDR2 is SVGIG in the germline V gene (reference sequence). The CDR3 is 17 amino acids. J was trimmed by 3 bases and V by 3 bases; bases with no gene match: 14. CDR3 residues: CAWRRGASGHLTDTQYF. Written as DNA, the CDR3 is TGTGCCTGGAGGCGGGGGGCTAGCGGACATCTAACAGATACGCAGTATTTT.

The V call is TRBV5-1, the J call TRBJ2-1; a weak D match, TRBD1 (6 bases). Germline V gene sequence: CDR1 SGHRS, CDR2 YFSETQ. The CDR3 is made up of 12 amino acids. V lost 4 bases to trimming and J lost 7 bases, with 9 bases between them. DNA for the CDR3: TGCGCCAGCAGCCCACAGGGAAATGAGCAGTTCTTC. Its translation: CASSPQGNEQFF.

The gene calls are TRBV6-5 and TRBJ1-1; TRBD1 is a possible D gene (5 bases). V was cut by 2 bases and J by 0 bases, with 10 bases left in between. The CDR3 totals 15 residues. Germline-derived CDR1 and CDR2 are MNHEY and SVGAGI. The CDR3 nucleotides read TGTGCCAGCAGTTACGGGGGGTTATTGAACACTGAAGCTTTCTTT. This encodes CASSYGGLLNTEAFF.

The V and J genes are TRBV7-8 and TRBJ1-3, with no clear D. The V gene lost 2 bases and the J gene lost 6 bases, with 8 bases spanning the gap. The CDR3 spans 13 residues. In germline, CDR1 is SGHVS, CDR2 FQNEAQ. In DNA, the CDR3 is TGTGCCAGCAGCTTAACATCTCCAAACACCATATATTTT. Protein sequence: CASSLTSPNTIYF.

The gene calls are TRBV10-3 and TRBJ2-7; TRBD2 matches 9 bases. The CDR3 spans 16 residues. The V segment lost 5 bases and the J segment 2 bases; nucleotides outside the gene matches: 10. CDR1 ENHRY and CDR2 SYGVKD come from the germline V gene. CDR3 in amino acids: CAISLLAGVGTYEQYF. The CDR3 nucleotides are TGTGCCATCAGTTTATTAGCGGGAGTAGGGACCTACGAGCAGTACTTC.